The clone carrying this T cell receptor beta chain has a count of ten or more. The data were obtained in a study of low-dose radiotherapy and immunotherapy resistance in tumors. Study-wide background: Both drugs were delivered intravenously to patients (nivolumab 240 mg every two weeks and ipilimumab 1 mg/kg every six weeks).

cDNA synthesis used a TRAV/TRBV-specific primer set for both chains. TCRs underwent roughly 19 PCR cycles of amplification with a constant-region primer and V-primer adapter. TCRdb passed the reads through MiXCR, listing each CDR3 protein once. Here the sample spans just over 90,000 distinct CDR3 sequences, roughly 20% being singletons. CDR1 is MNHEY and CDR2 is SVGAGI in the germline V gene. The V gene lost 2 bases and the J gene lost 4 bases, with 12 bases spanning the gap. The CDR3 is made up of 15 amino acids. Time point meaning: after trial treatment. Described treatment: LDRT plus nivolumab, ipilimumab, low-dose cyclophosphamide and aspirin (RACIN trial). Ipilimumab, nivolumab, aspirin, low-dose cyclophosphamide and low-dose radiotherapy were administered to donors. Patients deemed eligible presented with advanced solid tumors lacking tumor-infiltrating lymphocytes.

This receptor was obtained from a female donor with ovarian cancer. The sample was PBMCs, taken after low-dose radiotherapy plus immunotherapy. This chain connects TRBV6-5 to TRBJ1-3; no clear D gene. The CDR3 DNA is TGTGCCAGCAGTTACATTGCGGGTCTAGGAAACACCATATATTTT. It encodes CASSYIAGLGNTIYF.